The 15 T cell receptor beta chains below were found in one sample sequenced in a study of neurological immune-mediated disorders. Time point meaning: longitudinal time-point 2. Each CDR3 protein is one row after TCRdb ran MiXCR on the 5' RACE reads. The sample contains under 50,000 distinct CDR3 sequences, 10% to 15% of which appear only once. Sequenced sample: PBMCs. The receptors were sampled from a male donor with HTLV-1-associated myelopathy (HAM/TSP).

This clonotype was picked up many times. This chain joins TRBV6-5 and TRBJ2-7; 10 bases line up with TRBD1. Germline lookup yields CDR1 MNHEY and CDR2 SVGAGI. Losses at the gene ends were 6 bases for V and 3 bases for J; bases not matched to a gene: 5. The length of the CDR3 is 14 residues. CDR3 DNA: TGTGCCAGCAGGACAGGGGACAGGGGCTACGAGCAGTACTTC. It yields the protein CASRTGDRGYEQYF.

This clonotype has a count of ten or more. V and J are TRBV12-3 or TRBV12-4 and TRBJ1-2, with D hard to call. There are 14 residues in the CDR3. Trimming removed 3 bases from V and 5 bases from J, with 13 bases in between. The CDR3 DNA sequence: TGTGCCAGCAGTTTTTTTCCCGGATCGTATGGCTACACCTTC. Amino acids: CASSFFPGSYGYTF.

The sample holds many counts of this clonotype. The CDR3 is CSVDGGIEQYF. As DNA, the CDR3 is TGCAGCGTTGACGGGGGTATCGAGCAGTACTTC. The chain carries TRBV29-1 and TRBJ2-7, with TRBD2 as a possible D gene (6 bases). Germline CDR1 is SQVTM and CDR2 is ANQGSEA. The V end lost 3 bases, the J end lost 6 bases, and 9 bases lay between the germline ends. CDR3 length equals 11 residues.

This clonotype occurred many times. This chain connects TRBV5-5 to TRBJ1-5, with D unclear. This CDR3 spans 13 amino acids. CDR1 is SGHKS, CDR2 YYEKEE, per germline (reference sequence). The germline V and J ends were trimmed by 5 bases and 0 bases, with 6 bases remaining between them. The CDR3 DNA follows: TGTGCCAGCAGTAGGGATAGCAATCAGCCCCAGCATTTT. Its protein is CASSRDSNQPQHF.

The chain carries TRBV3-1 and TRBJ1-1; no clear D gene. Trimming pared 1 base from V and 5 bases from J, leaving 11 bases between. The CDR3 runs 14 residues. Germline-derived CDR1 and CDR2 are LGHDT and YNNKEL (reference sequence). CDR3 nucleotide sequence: TGTGCCAGCAGCCAAGCAGGCCTACCGACTGAAGCTTTCTTT. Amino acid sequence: CASSQAGLPTEAFF.

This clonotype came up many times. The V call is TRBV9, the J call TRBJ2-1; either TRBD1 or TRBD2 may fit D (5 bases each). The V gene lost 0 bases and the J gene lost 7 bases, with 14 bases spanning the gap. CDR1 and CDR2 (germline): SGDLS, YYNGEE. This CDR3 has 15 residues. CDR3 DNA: TGTGCCAGCAGCGTAGGAGGTAGGGGCGGGAATGAGCAGTTCTTC. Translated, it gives CASSVGGRGGNEQFF.

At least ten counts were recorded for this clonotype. CDR3 DNA sequence: TGCAGCGTTGAAGGTTGGACAGAACTACAAGAGACCCAGTACTTC. Its translation is CSVEGWTELQETQYF. V and J are TRBV29-1 and TRBJ2-5, with TRBD1 as a possible D gene (6 bases). Trimming removed 1 base from V and 2 bases from J, with 14 bases in between. The length of the CDR3 is 15 residues. Germline V lookup: CDR1 SQVTM, CDR2 ANQGSEA.

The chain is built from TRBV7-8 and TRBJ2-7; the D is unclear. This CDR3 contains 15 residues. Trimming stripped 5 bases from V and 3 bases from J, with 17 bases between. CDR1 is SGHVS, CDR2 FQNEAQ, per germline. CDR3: CASSTQPGAFYEQYF. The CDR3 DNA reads TGTGCCAGCAGCACTCAACCGGGCGCCTTCTACGAGCAGTACTTC.

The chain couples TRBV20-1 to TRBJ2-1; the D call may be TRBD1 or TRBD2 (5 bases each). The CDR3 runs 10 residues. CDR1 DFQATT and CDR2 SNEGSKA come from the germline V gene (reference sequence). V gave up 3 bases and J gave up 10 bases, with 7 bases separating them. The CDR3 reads CSARGDEQFF. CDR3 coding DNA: TGCAGTGCTAGGGGGGACGAGCAGTTCTTC.

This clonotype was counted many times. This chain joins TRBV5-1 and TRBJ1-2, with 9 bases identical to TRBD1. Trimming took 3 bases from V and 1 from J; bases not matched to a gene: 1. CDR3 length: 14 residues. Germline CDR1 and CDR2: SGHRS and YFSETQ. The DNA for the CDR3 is TGCGCCAGCAGCTGGACAGGGGATAACTATGGCTACACCTTC. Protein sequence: CASSWTGDNYGYTF.

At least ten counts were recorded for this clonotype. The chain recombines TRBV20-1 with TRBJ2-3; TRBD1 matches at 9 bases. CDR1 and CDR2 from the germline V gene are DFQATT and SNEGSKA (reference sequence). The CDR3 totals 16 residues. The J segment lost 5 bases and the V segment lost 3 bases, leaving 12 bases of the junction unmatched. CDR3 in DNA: TGCAGTGCTAGGAGGCAGGGACAGGGCGAAGTAGATACGCAGTATTTT. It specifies CSARRQGQGEVDTQYF.

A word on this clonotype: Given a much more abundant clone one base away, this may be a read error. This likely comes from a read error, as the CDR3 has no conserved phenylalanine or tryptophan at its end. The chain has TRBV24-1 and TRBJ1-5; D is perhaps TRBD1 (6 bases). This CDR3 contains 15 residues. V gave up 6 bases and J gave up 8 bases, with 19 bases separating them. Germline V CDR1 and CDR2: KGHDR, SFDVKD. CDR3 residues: CATSSAGAGREPQHL. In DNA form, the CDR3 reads TGTGCCACCAGTTCAGCGGGGGCAGGCCGGGAGCCCCAGCATCTT.

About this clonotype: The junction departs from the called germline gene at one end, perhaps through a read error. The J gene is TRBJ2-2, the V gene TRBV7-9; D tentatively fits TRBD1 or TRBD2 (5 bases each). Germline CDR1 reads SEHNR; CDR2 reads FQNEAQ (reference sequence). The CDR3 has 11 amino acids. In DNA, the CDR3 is TGTGCCAGCAGCCCTATTGGGGACCTGTTTTTT. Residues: CASSPIGDLFF.

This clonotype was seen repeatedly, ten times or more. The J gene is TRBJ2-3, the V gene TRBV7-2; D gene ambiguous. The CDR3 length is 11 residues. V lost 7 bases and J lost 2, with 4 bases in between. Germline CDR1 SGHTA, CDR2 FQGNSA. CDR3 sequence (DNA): TGTGCCAGCACCTACACAGATACGCAGTATTTT. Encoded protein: CASTYTDTQYF. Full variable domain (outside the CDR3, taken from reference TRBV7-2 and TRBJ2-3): GAGVSQSPSNKVTEKGKDVELRCDPISGHTALYWYRQSLGQGLEFLIYFQGNSAPDKSGLPSDRFSAERTGGSVSTLTIQRTQQEDSAVYLCASTYTDTQYFGPGTRLTVL.

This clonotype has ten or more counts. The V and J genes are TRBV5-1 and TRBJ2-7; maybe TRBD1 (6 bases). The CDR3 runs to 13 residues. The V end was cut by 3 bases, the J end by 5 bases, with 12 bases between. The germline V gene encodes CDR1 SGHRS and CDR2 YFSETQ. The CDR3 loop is CASSSGTKDEQYF. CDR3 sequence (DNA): TGCGCCAGCAGCTCCGGGACAAAGGACGAGCAGTACTTC.